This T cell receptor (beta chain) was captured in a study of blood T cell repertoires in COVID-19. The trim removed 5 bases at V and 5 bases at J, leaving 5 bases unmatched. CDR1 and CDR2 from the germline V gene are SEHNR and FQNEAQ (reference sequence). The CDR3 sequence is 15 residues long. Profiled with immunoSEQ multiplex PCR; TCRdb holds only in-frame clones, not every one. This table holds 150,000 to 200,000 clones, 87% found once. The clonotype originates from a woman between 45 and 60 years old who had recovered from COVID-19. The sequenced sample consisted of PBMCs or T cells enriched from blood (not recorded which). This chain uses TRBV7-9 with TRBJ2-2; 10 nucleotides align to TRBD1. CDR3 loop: CASSHLDRGTGELFF. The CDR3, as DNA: TGTGCCAGCAGCCATTTGGACAGGGGGACCGGGGAGCTGTTTTTT.